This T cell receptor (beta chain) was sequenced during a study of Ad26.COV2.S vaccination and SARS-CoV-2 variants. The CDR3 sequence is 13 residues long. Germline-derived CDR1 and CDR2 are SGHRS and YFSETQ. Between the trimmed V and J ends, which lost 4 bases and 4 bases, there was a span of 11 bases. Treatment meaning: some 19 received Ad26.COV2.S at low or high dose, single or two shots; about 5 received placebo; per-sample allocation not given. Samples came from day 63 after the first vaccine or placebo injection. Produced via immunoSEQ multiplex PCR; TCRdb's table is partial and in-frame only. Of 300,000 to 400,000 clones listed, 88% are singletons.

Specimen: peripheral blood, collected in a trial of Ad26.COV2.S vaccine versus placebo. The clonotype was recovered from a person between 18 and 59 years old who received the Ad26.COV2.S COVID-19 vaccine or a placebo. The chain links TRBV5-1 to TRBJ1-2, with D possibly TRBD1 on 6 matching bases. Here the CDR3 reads CASSPQGSYGYTF. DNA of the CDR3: TGCGCCAGCAGCCCCCAGGGGTCCTATGGCTACACCTTC. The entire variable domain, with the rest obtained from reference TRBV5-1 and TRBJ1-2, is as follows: KAGVTQTPRYLIKTRGQQVTLSCSPISGHRSVSWYQQTPGQGLQFLFEYFSETQRNKGNFPGRFSGRQFSNSRSEMNVSTLELGDSALYLCASSPQGSYGYTFGSGTRLTVV.